This TCR beta chain was documented in a study of identical twins. The CDR3 has 15 amino acids. Germline CDR1 is SGHTA and CDR2 is FQGNSA. V was cut by 0 bases and J by 3 bases, with 12 bases left in between. TCRdb redid the calling of the 5' RACE reads with MiXCR, one entry per CDR3 protein. This table has approximately 250,000 distinct CDR3 sequences, 6.5% appearing once. The data also belong to a second study, concerning T cells expressing NK-cell markers. That paper adds: Researchers got TCR beta repertoires out of sorted CD3+CD56+NKG2C+, CD3+CD56+NKG2C- and CD3+CD56-NKG2C+ T cells. HCMV serostatus: seven of eight sequenced donors positive, one negative. Dominant NKG2C+ clonotypes accounted for roughly 1.0-7.0% of CD8+ T cells in six or seven donors.

The sequencing input was CD8+ T cells sorted from blood. The rearrangement uses TRBV7-2 and TRBJ2-7; maybe TRBD2 (6 bases). This clonotype was obtained from a woman in her late teens or twenties in good health. CDR3 loop: CASSLALGEVYEQYF. The DNA of the CDR3 is TGTGCCAGCAGCTTAGCTCTGGGGGAGGTCTACGAGCAGTACTTC.